The text below deals with one T cell receptor (beta chain). This record comes from a study of blood T cell repertoires in COVID-19. Study information: Specimens from acute and convalescent COVID-19 originated in the United States, Italy and Spain.

TCRdb's table, derived via immunoSEQ multiplex PCR, lists solely in-frame clones and lacks some. The sample holds roughly 100,000 clones, roughly 86% seen once. Material for sequencing was peripheral blood. This sequence originates from a human donor in a cohort sampled during active COVID-19.

The CDR3 bases are TGTGCCAGCACCCCCGAGGGTTTGGGAGGAAACACCATATATTTT. Its protein product is CASTPEGLGGNTIYF. The V and J genes are TRBV28 and TRBJ1-3; D is unclear. Per germline, CDR1 MDHEN and CDR2 SYDVKM. The CDR3 totals 15 residues. With 7 bases removed from V and 4 bases from J, the gap between germline ends came to 17 bases.